The present T cell receptor (beta chain) was sequenced within a study of blood T cells in healthy people across ages. PCR was performed a second time for about 7 to 11 cycles using a sample-barcoded 5' primer and a J-beta primer mix. Using its own MiXCR run on the 5' RACE reads, TCRdb lists one record per CDR3 protein. The data show roughly 1,800,000 distinct CDR3 sequences, about 49% seen once. Germline loops: CDR1 SGHRS, CDR2 YFSETQ. The V and J ends lost 5 bases and 2 bases respectively, with 13 bases between them. The CDR3 extends over 14 amino acids. The chain recombines TRBV5-1 with TRBJ2-5; no firm D call. The receptor comes from a woman between 40 and 55 years old in good health. Specimen: blood. DNA of the CDR3: TGCGCCAGCAGGTACCAGAGCTCGCAAGAGACCCAGTACTTC. Protein product: CASRYQSSQETQYF.